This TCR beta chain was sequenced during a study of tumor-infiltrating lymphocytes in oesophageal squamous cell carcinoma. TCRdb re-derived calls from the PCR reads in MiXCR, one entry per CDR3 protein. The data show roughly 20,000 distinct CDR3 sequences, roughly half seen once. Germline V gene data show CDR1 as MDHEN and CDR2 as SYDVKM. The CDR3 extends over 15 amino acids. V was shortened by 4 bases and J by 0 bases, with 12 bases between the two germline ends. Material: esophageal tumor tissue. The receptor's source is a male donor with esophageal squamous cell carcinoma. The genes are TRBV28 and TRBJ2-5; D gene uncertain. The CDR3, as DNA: TGTGCCAGCAGTTCCCCGCAGGTAGACCAAGAGACCCAGTACTTC. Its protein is CASSSPQVDQETQYF.